The T cell receptor (beta chain) described here comes from a study of tissue T cells after allogeneic stem cell transplantation. Findings and limits, study-wide: TCR repertoires tracked anatomic similarity, regardless of disease or transplant status. Few T cell clones were shared across patients, but motif clusters showed tissue-specific shared signatures. The patient cohort was small and clinically heterogeneous, with limited sampling depth.

Some clones are missing from TCRdb's copy, which holds only in-frame ones; the method was immunoSEQ multiplex PCR. The sample shows 6,000 to 8,500 clones, around half of them seen only once. This CDR3 is 15 amino acids long. The ends lost 3 bases at V and 1 base at J; junction bases unmatched: 5. Germline assignment: CDR1 NSQYPW and CDR2 LRSPGD (reference sequence). This clone was detected once. Its cognate antigen is unknown. Mouse germline and gene names are used. The CDR3 is cut off 1 residue early in the read; its end comes from the germline J gene. Time point in this sample: mouse harvest day 7 after allogeneic transplant. Mouse grafts combined 10^7 T-cell-depleted bone marrow cells with 10^6 splenic CD5+ T cells. B6 (H2b) cells into BALB/c (H2d) mice; tissues taken at day 7 or 14.

This sequence was found in a female BALB/c mouse given C57BL/6 T cells with graft-versus-host disease after an allogeneic hematopoietic cell transplant. Sequenced material: lymph node tissue. The chain combines TRBV1 with TRBJ1-1, with 7 bases matching TRBD1. The CDR3 spells CTCSASGTENTEVFF. Incomplete CDR3 DNA: TGCACCTGCAGTGCCTCCGGGACAGAAAACACAGAAGTCTTC.